This T cell receptor beta chain was recorded in a study of a mutant IDH1 vaccine in newly diagnosed glioma. General study findings and limits: Immune responses induced by vaccination arose in just under 95% of the patients.

The CDR3 covers 15 residues. With V trimmed by 7 bases and J by 2 bases, 6 bases remained unmatched. The V gene's germline CDR1 is MGHDK and CDR2 SYGVNS. Comments on this clone: The antigen is not known.

Profiling relied on immunoSEQ multiplex PCR, and the TCRdb table lists in-frame clones only, not all of them. The table records around 31,000 clones, over 50% of them present only once. Time point reported: week 5, during vaccination. The content of each vaccine dose was 300 ug of mutant IDH1 20-mer peptide, and topical imiquimod accompanied it. V and J are TRBV25-1 and TRBJ2-3; 10 bases match TRBD2. This receptor was obtained from a woman under 30 with glioma. The material was PBMCs, obtained from a glioma patient whose treatment included an IDH1 peptide vaccine. CDR3 in DNA: TGTGCCAGCAAACTACTAGCGGGGTACACAGATACGCAGTATTTT. Protein: CASKLLAGYTDTQYF.